This entry describes one TCR beta chain. TCRdb re-derived calls from the 5' RACE reads in MiXCR, one entry per CDR3 protein. The sample yields roughly 92,000 distinct CDR3 sequences, about 12% seen once. The entry originates in a study of early T cells in non-severe SARS-CoV-2 infection. The sequenced sample was whole blood, obtained at baseline. The receptor was derived from an adult who was a healthcare worker with PCR-confirmed SARS-CoV-2 infection or an uninfected control (not recorded which).

The CDR3 loop reads CATSVHGPTHNEQFF. The CDR3 DNA follows: TGTGCCACCAGTGTCCATGGGCCTACCCACAATGAGCAGTTCTTC. The genes are TRBV24-1 and TRBJ2-1, with unresolved D. Trimming shortened V by 5 bases and J by 5 bases, and 15 bases separated the two germline ends. Germline values: CDR1 KGHDR, CDR2 SFDVKD. The CDR3 extends over 15 amino acids.